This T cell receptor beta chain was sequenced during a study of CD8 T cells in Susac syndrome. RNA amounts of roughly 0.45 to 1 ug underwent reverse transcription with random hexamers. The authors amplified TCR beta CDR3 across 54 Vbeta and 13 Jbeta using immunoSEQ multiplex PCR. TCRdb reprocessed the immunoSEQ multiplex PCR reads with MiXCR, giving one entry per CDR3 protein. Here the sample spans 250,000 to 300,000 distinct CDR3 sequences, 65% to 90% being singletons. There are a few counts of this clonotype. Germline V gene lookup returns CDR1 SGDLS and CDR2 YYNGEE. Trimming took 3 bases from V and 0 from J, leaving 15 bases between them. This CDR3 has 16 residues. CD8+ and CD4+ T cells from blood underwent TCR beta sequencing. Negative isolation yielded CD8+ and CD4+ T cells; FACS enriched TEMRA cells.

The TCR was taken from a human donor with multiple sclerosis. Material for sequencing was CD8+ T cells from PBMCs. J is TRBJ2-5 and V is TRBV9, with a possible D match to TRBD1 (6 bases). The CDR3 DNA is TGTGCCAGCAGCGAACCGGGGCAGGGGCACCAAGAGACCCAGTACTTC. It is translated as CASSEPGQGHQETQYF. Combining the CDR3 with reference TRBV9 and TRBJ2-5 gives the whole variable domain DSGVTQTPKHLITATGQRVTLRCSPRSGDLSVYWYQQSLDQGLQFLIQYYNGEERAKGNILERFSAQQFPDLHSELNLSSLELGDSALYFCASSEPGQGHQETQYFGPGTRLLVL.